This TCR beta chain originates from a study of blood T cell repertoires in COVID-19. This CDR3 is 17 amino acids long. Germline CDR1 is SSHAT and CDR2 is FNYEAQ (reference sequence). J lost 2 bases, V lost 4 bases, and 12 bases had no gene match. The assay was immunoSEQ multiplex PCR, and TCRdb's table has in-frame clones only and misses some. The table shows 100,000 to 150,000 clones, with around 88% occurring only once. The sequence came from a human donor in a cohort sampled during active COVID-19. Sequences were obtained from peripheral blood. This chain links TRBV7-7 with TRBJ2-7, with 9 bases fitting TRBD1. The CDR3 coding sequence is TGTGCCAGCAGCTCCGGACAGGGGACTGTTCCGACCTACGAGCAGTACTTC. It specifies CASSSGQGTVPTYEQYF.